Listed here are 21 T cell receptor beta chains from one sample, sequenced in a study of stem cell transplantation in POMP-related autoinflammatory disease. The repertoire was sequenced with immunoSEQ multiplex PCR; TCRdb's copy has only in-frame clones and lacks some. The sample consists of 9,000 to 10,000 clones, about four fifths of them appearing once. Sequenced here: CD4+ T cells from PBMCs, sampled after stem cell transplantation. These receptors were obtained from a human patient with POMP-related autoinflammation and immune dysregulation (PRAID). The T cells may come from the graft donor.

The genes are TRBV5-4 and TRBJ1-4; TRBD1 agrees at 8 bases. The germline V gene has CDR1 SGHNT and CDR2 YYREEE (reference sequence). The CDR3 totals 15 residues. The V gene end was trimmed by 1 base and the J gene end by 4 bases; junction bases not matched to a gene: 3. The DNA for the CDR3 is TGTGCCAGCAGCTTGAACAGGGGGGTTAATGAAAAACTGTTTTTT. It translates to CASSLNRGVNEKLFF.

This clone was counted only a few times. This chain joins TRBV7-9 and TRBJ1-6; D call uncertain. CDR1 is SEHNR and CDR2 is FQNEAQ in the germline V gene (reference sequence). CDR3 length: 14 amino acids. With 5 bases removed from V and 7 bases from J, the gap between germline ends came to 12 bases. The CDR3 sequence: CASSPRRLNSPLHF. In DNA, the CDR3 is TGTGCCAGCAGCCCGAGACGGTTAAATTCACCCCTCCACTTT.

The chain employs TRBV7-3 and TRBJ2-1; the D is unclear. CDR3 length equals 13 residues. Deletions cut 0 bases from V and 9 bases from J, with 9 bases between. In germline, CDR1 is SGHTA, CDR2 FQGTGA. The CDR3 sequence is CASSLTWDSEQFF. For the CDR3, the DNA is TGTGCCAGCAGCTTAACTTGGGATAGTGAGCAGTTCTTC.

The chain combines TRBV4-2 with TRBJ2-1; D remains unclear. The CDR3 is 15 residues long. Trimming cost V 0 bases and J 0 bases, with 6 bases left between them. CDR1 is LGHNA and CDR2 is YNFKEQ in the germline V gene. CDR3 region: CASSQEFSSYNEQFF. Written as DNA, the CDR3 is TGTGCCAGCAGCCAAGAGTTTAGCTCCTACAATGAGCAGTTCTTC.

V and J are TRBV29-1 and TRBJ2-3; the D is unclear. V was pared by 0 bases and J by 8 bases, with 12 bases between. There are 13 residues in the CDR3. Germline CDR1 is SQVTM and CDR2 is ANQGSEA. CDR3 in DNA: TGCAGCGTTGAAGAGTCGGCGGTAGGTACGCAGTATTTT. It translates to CSVEESAVGTQYF.

The genes are TRBV30 and TRBJ1-1; D perhaps matches TRBD1 (5 bases). Trimming removed 5 bases at V and 4 bases at J, with 11 bases between. The CDR3 runs 12 residues. Germline V lookup: CDR1 GTSNPN, CDR2 SVGIG (reference sequence). CDR3 nucleotide sequence: TGTGCCTGGCAGGGATGGGGCACTGAAGCTTTCTTT. Protein: CAWQGWGTEAFF.

The J gene is TRBJ2-5, the V gene TRBV20-1; D remains unclear. The V gene's germline CDR1 is DFQATT and CDR2 SNEGSKA (reference sequence). This CDR3 has 14 residues. Trimming shortened V by 3 bases and J by 2 bases, and 13 bases separated the two germline ends. CDR3 loop: CSASFRGYQETQYF. The CDR3 DNA sequence: TGCAGTGCTAGTTTTCGTGGATATCAAGAGACCCAGTACTTC.

The V call is TRBV28, the J call TRBJ2-7; D remains ambiguous. V was pared by 8 bases and J by 1 base, with 9 bases between. The length of the CDR3 is 12 residues. In germline, CDR1 is MDHEN, CDR2 SYDVKM. CDR3 loop: CASRGRSYEQYF. The CDR3 DNA reads TGTGCCAGCCGCGGCAGGTCCTACGAGCAGTACTTC.

The V and J genes are TRBV11-1 and TRBJ2-7, with D perhaps TRBD1 (5 bases). The CDR3 sequence is 15 residues long. Deletions cut 6 bases from V and 1 base from J, with 16 bases between. CDR1 and CDR2 (germline): SGHAT, FQDESV (reference sequence). CDR3 coding DNA: TGTGCCAGCAGTCTTATGGGGCTAGAGTCCTACGAGCAGTACTTC. It codes for CASSLMGLESYEQYF.

The chain has TRBV19 and TRBJ1-5; TRBD1 aligns across 8 bases. The length of the CDR3 is 16 residues. V lost 5 bases and J lost 7; bases outside the gene matches: 13. Germline assignment: CDR1 LNHDA and CDR2 SQIVND (reference sequence). CDR3 amino acids: CASSRLGQGAGQPQHF. In DNA, the CDR3 is TGTGCCAGTAGTCGATTGGGGCAGGGGGCAGGGCAGCCCCAGCATTTT.

This clone was seen a single time. V gene TRBV4-2 combines with J gene TRBJ2-3; 12 nucleotides agree with TRBD2. Per the germline V gene, CDR1 is LGHNA and CDR2 is YNFKEQ. J lost 4 bases, V lost 2 bases, and 4 bases had no gene match. The CDR3 has 16 amino acids. The CDR3 nucleotides are TGTGCCAGCAGCCAACCTAGCGGGAGGGCCTCAGATACGCAGTATTTT. It codes for CASSQPSGRASDTQYF.

This clone was detected a few times. CDR3 nucleotides: TGCGCCAGCAGCACTCGGACAGGGTGGGACATTCAGTACTTC. Amino acids: CASSTRTGWDIQYF. The J gene is TRBJ2-4, the V gene TRBV5-1; 8 bases fit TRBD1. Trimming cost V 4 bases and J 8 bases; bases outside gene matches: 8. This CDR3 is built from 14 residues. Per the germline V gene, CDR1 is SGHRS and CDR2 is YFSETQ.

The chain couples TRBV19 to TRBJ1-5; 10 bases are a match to TRBD1. This CDR3 has 14 amino acids. With 1 base clipped from V and 7 bases from J, the junction kept 1 base outside the gene matches. Per germline, CDR1 LNHDA and CDR2 SQIVND (reference sequence). CDR3 loop: CASSIGTGGQPQHF. The CDR3 DNA follows: TGTGCCAGTAGTATAGGGACAGGGGGACAGCCCCAGCATTTT. Variable domain in full (rest from reference TRBV19 and TRBJ1-5): DGGITQSPKYLFRKEGQNVTLSCEQNLNHDAMYWYRQDPGQGLRLIYYSQIVNDFQKGDIAEGYSVSREKKESFPLTVTSAQKNPTAFYLCASSIGTGGQPQHFGDGTRLSIL.

The rearrangement links TRBV27 to TRBJ2-3; perhaps TRBD2 as D (6 bases). V was cut by 4 bases and J by 3 bases, with 17 bases left in between. Germline V CDR1 and CDR2: MNHEY, SMNVEV (reference sequence). The CDR3 contains 16 residues. The CDR3 nucleotides are TGTGCCAGCAGTTACCTGACTAGGAGGTTGACAGATACGCAGTATTTT. Its translation is CASSYLTRRLTDTQYF.

This clone was picked up one time. The chain uses TRBV18 and TRBJ2-1, with 10 bases identical to TRBD1. Losses at the gene ends were 5 bases for V and 5 bases for J; bases not matched to a gene: 3. This CDR3 comprises 14 residues. Germline V gives CDR1 KGHSH, CDR2 LQKENI. This CDR3 is CASSLGQGNNEQFF. In DNA form, the CDR3 reads TGTGCCAGCTCATTGGGACAGGGGAACAATGAGCAGTTCTTC.

By share of the sample, this clone is medium-sized (0.01 to 0.1%). The V gene is TRBV6-1, the J gene TRBJ1-2; a possible D gene is TRBD1 (6 bases). Trimming pared 2 bases from V and 8 bases from J, leaving 12 bases between. The CDR3 covers 13 residues. Germline CDR1 is MNHNS and CDR2 is SASEGT. The CDR3 loop is CASSELGGSGYTF. The DNA of the CDR3 is TGTGCCAGCAGTGAATTAGGGGGTTCCGGCTACACCTTC.

The chain employs TRBV7-2 and TRBJ2-5, with D possibly TRBD2 on 5 matching bases. V shed 5 bases and J shed 1 base, with 14 bases lying between them. The CDR3 contains 15 residues. Germline lookup yields CDR1 SGHTA and CDR2 FQGNSA. CDR3 nucleotides: TGTGCCAGCAGCCAGTTGGCCGGAGGCCAAGAGACCCAGTACTTC. Translating it yields CASSQLAGGQETQYF.

The rearrangement links TRBV14 to TRBJ2-3, with 7 nucleotides matching TRBD2. Per germline, CDR1 SGHDN and CDR2 FVKESK. Trimming cost V 3 bases and J 1 base; bases outside gene matches: 7. The CDR3 is made up of 16 amino acids. For the CDR3, the DNA is TGTGCCAGCAGCCAGCGGACTAGGGCTGGCACAGATACGCAGTATTTT. It yields the protein CASSQRTRAGTDTQYF.

The chain uses TRBV30 and TRBJ2-7; D possibly uses TRBD1 or TRBD2 (5 bases each). The CDR3 runs to 14 residues. Between the trimmed V and J ends, which lost 5 bases and 3 bases, there was a span of 17 bases. In germline, CDR1 is GTSNPN, CDR2 SVGIG (reference sequence). CDR3 protein: CAWARYRDGYEQYF. The CDR3 coding sequence is TGTGCCTGGGCTAGGTACCGGGACGGCTACGAGCAGTACTTC.

J is TRBJ2-7 and V is TRBV7-9; D tentatively reads TRBD1 or TRBD2 (5 bases each). V lost 5 bases and J lost 0, with 11 bases in between. This CDR3 is built from 14 residues. Looked up from germline, CDR1 is SEHNR and CDR2 is FQNEAQ (reference sequence). The CDR3 loop is CASSPRGPSYEQYF. The CDR3 nucleotides read TGTGCCAGCAGCCCCCGGGGACCCTCCTACGAGCAGTACTTC. The full variable domain, its missing parts supplied by reference TRBV7-9 and TRBJ2-7, is DTGVSQNPRHKITKRGQNVTFRCDPISEHNRLYWYRQTLGQGPEFLTYFQNEAQLEKSRLLSDRFSAERPKGSFSTLEIQRTEQGDSAMYLCASSPRGPSYEQYFGPGTRLTVT.

This clone was seen more than once but under ten times. J is TRBJ1-6 and V is TRBV7-9; D may be TRBD1 (5 bases). V lost 0 bases to trimming and J lost 7 bases, with 10 bases between them. Germline V gene sequence: CDR1 SEHNR, CDR2 FQNEAQ (reference sequence). The CDR3 runs 15 residues. CDR3: CASSLAGDPNSPLHF. CDR3 DNA sequence: TGTGCCAGCAGCTTAGCGGGGGACCCGAATTCACCCCTCCACTTT. The whole variable domain, remainder taken from reference TRBV7-9 and TRBJ1-6, is DTGVSQNPRHKITKRGQNVTFRCDPISEHNRLYWYRQTLGQGPEFLTYFQNEAQLEKSRLLSDRFSAERPKGSFSTLEIQRTEQGDSAMYLCASSLAGDPNSPLHFGNGTRLTVT.